This T cell receptor (beta chain) came from a study of shared clonotypes between healthy human individuals (TCRdb year 2020). About the study as a whole: The cohort comprised a couple of women and a few men aged 18 to 49 years. For each donor, three plates each were used for CD4 naive and CD4 memory, two plates were used for CD8 naive, and one plate was used for CD8 memory. Blood TCR repertoires of roughly 5 healthy adults were deeply sequenced to estimate repertoire size and the extent of clonotype sharing between individuals. Libraries were prepared and TCR repertoires were sequenced by different laboratories using diverse techniques, in order to increase sequencing depth and limit assay-specific biases. Per donor, leukapheresis produced somewhere between about 0.94 and 8.9 billion PBMCs. Broader findings and caveats from the paper: Compared with non-shared clonotypes, the clonotypes found in all four sorted-subset donors had higher generation probabilities. Because the study included only a small number of donors, the genetic and exposure-history diversity represented was limited. Sampling was restricted to blood, and TCR repertoires in tissue are likely to differ from TCR repertoires in blood. Estimated clonotype richness was generally larger for naive than for memory subsets. Pairwise subsampling led to the expectation that sequencing depth would affect the degree of clonotype sharing among donors. Incomplete sequencing was indicated by rarefaction of sorted-subset datasets, despite the large sequencing depth. Sharing across several donors was observed for around 4.8% of naive CD4, over 3% of naive CD8, 2% to 2.5% of memory CD4, and roughly 0.4% of memory CD8 clonotypes.

Healthy HIV-negative adults with no recently reported acute infections or vaccinations were included as donors. Every donor was a Caucasian adult residing in Nashville, Tennessee, USA. CD4+ T cells were enriched by magnetic negative selection; naive cells were then positively selected on CD45RA, and the negative fraction formed the memory subset. Blood was collected by leukapheresis, and PBMCs were isolated by Ficoll-Histopaque density gradient centrifugation and then cryopreserved in liquid nitrogen vapor phase. Analytical flow cytometry was used to check the purity and quantity of every magnetically sorted T cell population. Genomic DNA was isolated from every sorted fraction and measured by UV absorbance on a Nanodrop 2000c. TCR CDR3 regions were amplified from genomic DNA by multiplex PCR using the deep immunoSEQ assay. Extracted genomic DNA from each cell subset was spread evenly across all wells of several immunoSEQ 96-well plates, with each plate serving as a replicate. For sorted subsets, about 200 ng genomic DNA, equal to some 30,000 T cell genomes, was loaded into each replicate PCR. Purified libraries were quantified with a Qubit 3.0 fluorometer, sized on a Bioanalyzer 2100, and re-quantified with the KAPA Library Quantification kit. Every immunoSEQ 96-well plate was sequenced on a dedicated single-read 150-cycle Illumina NextSeq 550 flow cell. In the authors' own workflow: Because the immunoSEQ output included only junctional sequences and no quality scores, the filtering could not be the same as the filtering used for full-length reads. Sequences were annotated with PyIR, a Python wrapper for IgBLAST v1.9, and V/J genes and CDR3 were assigned using IMGT germline references. Reads with weak V/J assignments (E-value above 1e-6), missing CDR3, stop codons, out-of-frame junctions, or ambiguous translated residues were removed. V3J clonotypes were defined by identical inferred V gene, J gene, and CDR3 amino acid sequence. The percentage overlap between two repertoires was calculated by dividing the number of shared unique clonotypes by the size of the smaller repertoire. Three approaches were used to assess repertoire richness: RTK rarefaction, the Chao1 estimator, and Recon v2.1 estimates of unobserved clonotypes. Generation probabilities were computed with OLGA for all TCRbeta clonotypes obtained by the gDNA method from several donors. TCRdb re-hosts the immuneACCESS table, in-frame sequences only. Its copies lack some clones; in the studies checked, an unresolved V gene accounts for under half of them, and the cause for the rest is not known. The DNA gave D and trimming, while V, J and clone size come from that table. This sample holds approximately 2.4 million clones; nearly 97% were observed only once. The top ten clonotypes cover over 0.1% of the sample.

Of note for this clone: What this receptor recognizes is not known. No base quality values were provided; no much bigger clone lies one nucleotide off.

This receptor was identified in a young man in good health. Sequencing was carried out using naive CD4+ T cells sorted from blood. Sample cell subset or site, as interpreted from the label and publication: CD45RA+ positively selected.

The CDR3 has the sequence CASSTEEAANSPLHF. In nucleotide form, the sequence is TGTGCCAGCTCGACCGAGGAGGCGGCTAATTCACCCCTCCACTTT. The chain employs TRBV18 and TRBJ1-6; the D gene is not confidently resolved. The germline V gene gives CDR1 as KGHSH and CDR2 as LQKENI. From its cysteine to its phenylalanine, the CDR3 spans 15 amino acids. Of all the DNA, just the CDR3 is kept, 45 bases in frame from base 1. V is reduced by 6 bases and J by 6 bases, leaving a spacing of 15 bases between them.